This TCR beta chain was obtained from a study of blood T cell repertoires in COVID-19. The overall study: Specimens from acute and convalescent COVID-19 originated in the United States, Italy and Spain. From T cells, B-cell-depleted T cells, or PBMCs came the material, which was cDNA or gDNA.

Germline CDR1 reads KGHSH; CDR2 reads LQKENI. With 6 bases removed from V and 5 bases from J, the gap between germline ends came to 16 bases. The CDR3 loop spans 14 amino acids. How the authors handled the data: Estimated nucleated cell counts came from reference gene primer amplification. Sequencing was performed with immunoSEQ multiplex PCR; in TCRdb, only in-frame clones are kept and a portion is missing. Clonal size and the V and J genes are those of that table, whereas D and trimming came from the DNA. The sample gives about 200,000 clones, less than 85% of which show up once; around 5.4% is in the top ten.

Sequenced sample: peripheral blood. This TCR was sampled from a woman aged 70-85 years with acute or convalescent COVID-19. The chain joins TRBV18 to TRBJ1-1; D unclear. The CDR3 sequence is CASSLGPEVTEAFF. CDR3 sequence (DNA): TGTGCCAGCTCCCTTGGTCCCGAGGTAACTGAAGCTTTCTTT. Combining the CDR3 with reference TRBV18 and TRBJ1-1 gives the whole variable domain NAGVMQNPRHLVRRRGQEARLRCSPMKGHSHVYWYRQLPEEGLKFMVYLQKENIIDESGMPKERFSAEFPKEGPSILRIQQVVRGDSAAYFCASSLGPEVTEAFFGQGTRLTVV.